This T cell receptor (beta chain) was sequenced for a study of T cell responses to AZD1222 COVID-19 vaccine. Study-wide results and caveats: Researchers report vaccine-associated CD4 TCRs spanning spike, with dominance at 160-218 and 743-854.

In the case of this clone: Its antigen remains unidentified.

Here immunoSEQ multiplex PCR was the method, and the copy in TCRdb shows in-frame clones only, minus some. The data contain 98,000 or so clones, more than 75% of them singletons. There are 17 residues in the CDR3. From germline, CDR1 is SGHNT and CDR2 YYREEE (reference sequence). Trimming took off 0 bases at V and 4 bases at J, with 14 bases between the two ends. Specimen: peripheral blood, collected 28 days after the second dose of the MenACWY control vaccine. J is TRBJ2-6 and V is TRBV5-4, with D maybe TRBD1 (6 bases). The sequence came from an adult who received the MenACWY meningococcal vaccine as a control. This CDR3 reads CASSLGQAMRGANVLTF. The CDR3 nucleotides read TGTGCCAGCAGCTTGGGACAGGCCATGAGGGGGGCCAACGTCCTGACTTTC.